This passage covers 9 T cell receptor beta chains from one sample sequenced in a study of cytomegalovirus exposure and HLA in healthy donors. PCR used 60 Vbeta primers and 13 Jbeta primers. Produced via immunoSEQ multiplex PCR; TCRdb's table is partial and in-frame only. The profile covers 150,000 to 250,000 clones, with 82% appearing a single time and approximately 0.092% taken by the ten largest. The sequenced material came from PBMCs. These TCRs come from a boy between 2 and 10 years old in good health and CMV-seronegative.

The J gene is TRBJ2-7, the V gene TRBV7-6, with TRBD2 as a possible D gene (5 bases). The CDR3 extends over 12 amino acids. CDR1 and CDR2 (germline): SGHVS, FNYEAQ. V dropped 4 bases and J dropped 9 bases, with 13 bases sitting between them. The CDR3 DNA is TGTGCCAGCAGCTCCCCGGGGTCAGCGCAGTACTTC. This codes for CASSSPGSAQYF.

CDR3 bases: TGTGCCAGCAGCTTAGCCCCAGGGGGGACCCTCCAACGGACCCAGTACTTC. It is translated as CASSLAPGGTLQRTQYF. V and J are TRBV7-2 and TRBJ2-5; TRBD1 might be the D (7 bases). The CDR3 has 17 residues. With 0 bases removed from V and 7 bases from J, the gap between germline ends came to 21 bases. The germline V gene has CDR1 SGHTA and CDR2 FQGNSA.

This sequence joins TRBV15 and TRBJ2-3; a weak D match, TRBD2 (6 bases). With 8 bases removed from V and 5 bases from J, the gap between germline ends came to 17 bases. Germline V gives CDR1 LNHNV, CDR2 YYDKDF (reference sequence). The CDR3 spans 14 residues. In DNA form, the CDR3 reads TGTGCCACCTCCCCAGGGAGGTCTGGAGATACGCAGTATTTT. This codes for CATSPGRSGDTQYF.

The rearrangement links TRBV15 to TRBJ1-1; D not resolved. The CDR3 has 13 amino acids. Trimming took off 4 bases at V and 1 base at J, with 7 bases between the two ends. From germline, CDR1 is LNHNV and CDR2 YYDKDF (reference sequence). CDR3 in amino acids: CATSNSRNTEAFF. The CDR3 DNA reads as TGTGCCACCAGCAACAGCAGGAACACTGAAGCTTTCTTT. Full variable domain (missing parts from reference TRBV15 and TRBJ1-1): DAMVIQNPRYQVTQFGKPVTLSCSQTLNHNVMYWYQQKSSQAPKLLFHYYDKDFNNEADTPDNFQSRRPNTSFCFLDIRSPGLGDTAMYLCATSNSRNTEAFFGQGTRLTVV.

The chain couples TRBV2 to TRBJ1-6; tentative D call: TRBD1 (5 bases). The V gene's germline CDR1 is SNHLY and CDR2 FYNNEI. The CDR3 loop spans 11 amino acids. V was shortened by 8 bases and J by 8 bases, with 7 bases between the two germline ends. The chain's CDR3 is CASGGDSPLHF. The CDR3 DNA reads as TGTGCCAGCGGGGGGGATTCACCCCTCCACTTT.

The rearrangement joins TRBV10-3 to TRBJ1-2; 10 nucleotides match TRBD1. The CDR3 covers 12 residues. With 8 bases clipped from V and 7 bases from J, the junction kept 4 bases outside the gene matches. The germline V gene has CDR1 ENHRY and CDR2 SYGVKD. The CDR3, as DNA: TGTGCCATCTCCGGACAGGGGGTTGGCTACACCTTC. This sequence encodes CAISGQGVGYTF.

This chain uses TRBV11-1 with TRBJ2-7; unclear D gene. This CDR3 contains 11 residues. Per germline, CDR1 SGHAT and CDR2 FQDESV (reference sequence). V dropped 5 bases and J dropped 0 bases, with 2 bases sitting between them. This CDR3 is CASSHSYEQYF. Written as DNA, the CDR3 is TGTGCCAGCAGCCACTCCTACGAGCAGTACTTC.

The chain employs TRBV6-1 and TRBJ1-1; D is ambiguous. With 3 bases removed from V and 3 bases from J, the gap between germline ends came to 11 bases. The CDR3 loop spans 14 amino acids. Germline V gene sequence: CDR1 MNHNS, CDR2 SASEGT. CDR3 protein: CASSDDRGYTEAFF. The CDR3 region has the DNA TGTGCCAGCAGTGACGATAGAGGTTACACTGAAGCTTTCTTT.

This rearrangement joins TRBV5-6 to TRBJ2-5; a weak D match, TRBD2 (5 bases). The CDR3 extends over 14 amino acids. Germline V gene lookup returns CDR1 SGHDT and CDR2 YYEEEE. V was pared by 0 bases and J by 5 bases, with 11 bases between. The CDR3 region has the DNA TGTGCCAGCAGCTTGGCCGGGGTAATGGAGACCCAGTACTTC. This codes for CASSLAGVMETQYF.